This is a list of T cell receptor beta chains from one sample in a study of blood T cell repertoires in COVID-19. Assay: immunoSEQ multiplex PCR; the TCRdb copy retains only in-frame clones and omits some. The sample records about 180,000 clones, around 82% being singletons. The sample taken for sequencing was peripheral blood. The receptors shown here come from a man older than 75 with COVID-19, enrolled during active disease. Each CDR3 is given with its conserved first and last residue. The order of the fields is V gene, J gene, clone size, D gene, CDR3 DNA, CDR3 protein. A D gene is named only where the DNA matches it firmly. Clone size is shown for a subset of rows, as once, few, many or a class of expanded clone.

TRBV5-4,TRBJ2-2,.,.,TGTGCCAGCAGCTTGAAAGCCCCGAACACCGGGGAGCTGTTTTTT,CASSLKAPNTGELFF
TRBV5-1,TRBJ2-1,.,TRBD2,TGCGCCAGCAGCTTGGTTGGGGGGGATGAGCAGTTCTTC,CASSLVGGDEQFF
TRBV6-2/TRBV6-3,TRBJ2-7,.,.,TGTGCCAGCAGTTCGACACCGTGGACAGGGAGGGGGCAGTACTTC,CASSSTPWTGRGQYF
TRBV19,TRBJ1-1,.,.,TGTGCCAGTAGCTCCCCGGGGGGGGCGAGCACTGAAGCTTTCTTT,CASSSPGGASTEAFF
TRBV10-3,TRBJ2-1,.,TRBD2,TGTGCCATCAGTCCAGGTAGCGGGGGGGCAGGGGAGCAGTTCTTC,CAISPGSGGAGEQFF
TRBV5-1,TRBJ2-1,.,TRBD2,TGCGCCAGCAGCTCCGGGGGGGCGTCCTACAATGAGCAGTTCTTC,CASSSGGASYNEQFF
TRBV7-8,TRBJ2-3,once,.,TGTGCCAGCAGCTCCCTCCCCAGGGGAGATACGCAGTATTTT,CASSSLPRGDTQYF
TRBV6-5,TRBJ1-6,.,.,TGTGCCAGCAGGCTAACAGCTTATAATTCACCCCTCCACTTT,CASRLTAYNSPLHF
TRBV6-5,TRBJ2-3,.,TRBD2,TGTGCCAGCAGTTCAGCGGGGGGGCGACCAGATACGCAGTATTTT,CASSSAGGRPDTQYF
TRBV6-5,TRBJ1-2,.,.,TGTGCCAGCAGTTACTCGCGGGGGGATGGCTACACCTTC,CASSYSRGDGYTF
TRBV7-2,TRBJ2-7,.,TRBD1,TGTGCCAGCAGCTTATGGGGACAGGGTCAAGACGAGCAGTACTTC,CASSLWGQGQDEQYF
TRBV6-5,TRBJ2-2,.,TRBD2,TGTGCCAGCCGCCCGGGGGGAAACACCGGGGAGCTGTTTTTT,CASRPGGNTGELFF
TRBV7-8,TRBJ1-2,.,.,TGTGCCAGCAGCTTAGCGGGCAGGGTGGGCGGCTACACCTTC,CASSLAGRVGGYTF
TRBV6-1,TRBJ1-3,.,.,TGTGCCAGCAGTGAACAGGGGAGGGCTGGAAACACCATATATTTT,CASSEQGRAGNTIYF
TRBV7-2,TRBJ2-5,once,TRBD2,TGTGCCAGCAGCCTGAGGACTAGCGGGGGGTATGGGACCCAGTACTTC,CASSLRTSGGYGTQYF
TRBV11-3,TRBJ2-7,medium-sized,TRBD2,TGTGCCAGCAGGGCTAGCGGGGTTGGAGAGCAGTACTTC,CASRASGVGEQYF